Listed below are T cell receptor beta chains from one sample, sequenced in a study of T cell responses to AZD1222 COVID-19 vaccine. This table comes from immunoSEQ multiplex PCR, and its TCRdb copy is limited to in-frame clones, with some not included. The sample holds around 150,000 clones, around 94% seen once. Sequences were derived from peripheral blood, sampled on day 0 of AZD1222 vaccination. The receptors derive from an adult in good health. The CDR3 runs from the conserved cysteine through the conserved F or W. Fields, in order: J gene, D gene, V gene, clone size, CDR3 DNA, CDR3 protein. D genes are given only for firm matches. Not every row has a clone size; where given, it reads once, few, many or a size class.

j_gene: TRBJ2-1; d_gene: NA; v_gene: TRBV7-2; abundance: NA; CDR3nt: TGTGCCAGCAGCTTAATCCCTGGCAATGAGCAGTTCTTC; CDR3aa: CASSLIPGNEQFF
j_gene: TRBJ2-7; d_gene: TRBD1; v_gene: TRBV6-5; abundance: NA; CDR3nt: TGTGCCAGCGGGACAGGGCGAAACTACGAGCAGTACTTC; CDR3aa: CASGTGRNYEQYF
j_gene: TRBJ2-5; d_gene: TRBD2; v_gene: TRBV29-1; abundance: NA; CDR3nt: TGCAGCGTTGAGGTAGCGGGAGCACAAGAGACCCAGTACTTC; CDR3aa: CSVEVAGAQETQYF
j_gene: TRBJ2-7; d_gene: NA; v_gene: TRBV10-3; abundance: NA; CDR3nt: TGTGCCATCAGCGGGGGACAGTTACACTACGAGCAGTACTTC; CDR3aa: CAISGGQLHYEQYF
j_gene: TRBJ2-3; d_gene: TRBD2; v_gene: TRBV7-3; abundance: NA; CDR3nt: TGTGCCAGCTCCGTCCTAGCGGTGGGGTCAGATACGCAGTATTTT; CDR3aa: CASSVLAVGSDTQYF
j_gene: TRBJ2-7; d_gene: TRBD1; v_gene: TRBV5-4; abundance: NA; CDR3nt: TGTGCCAGCAGCGTCGGGACAGGCGGCTACGAGCAGTACTTC; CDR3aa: CASSVGTGGYEQYF
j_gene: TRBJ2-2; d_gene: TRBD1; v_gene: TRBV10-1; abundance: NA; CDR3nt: TGCGCCAGCAGCAGACAGGGGGTATCCGGGGAGCTGTTTTTT; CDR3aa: CASSRQGVSGELFF
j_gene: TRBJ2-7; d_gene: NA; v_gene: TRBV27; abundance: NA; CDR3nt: TGTGCCAGCAGTTTCCTCATTACTGCCCCCTCCGAGCAGTACTTC; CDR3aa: CASSFLITAPSEQYF
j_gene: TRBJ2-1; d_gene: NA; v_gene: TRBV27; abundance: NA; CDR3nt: TGTGCCAGCAGCAGCACTGGAGGTAATGAGCAGTTCTTC; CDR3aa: CASSSTGGNEQFF
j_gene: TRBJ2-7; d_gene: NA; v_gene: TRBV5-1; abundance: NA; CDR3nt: TGCGCCAGCAGTCTGGATTACTACGAGCAGTACTTC; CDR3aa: CASSLDYYEQYF
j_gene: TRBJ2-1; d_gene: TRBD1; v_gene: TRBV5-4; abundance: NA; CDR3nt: TGTGCCAGCAGCATGGACAGGGCGACCTACAATGAGCAGTTCTTC; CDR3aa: CASSMDRATYNEQFF
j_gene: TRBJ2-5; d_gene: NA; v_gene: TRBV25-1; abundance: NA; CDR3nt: TGTGCCAGCAGTGAAGTTCCCCCAGGGGGGTGGGAGACCCAGTACTTC; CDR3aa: CASSEVPPGGWETQYF
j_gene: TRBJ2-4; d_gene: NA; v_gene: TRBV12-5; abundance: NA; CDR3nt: TGTGCTAGTGGTATCCCCGGGGGCGCGAAAAACATTCAGTACTTC; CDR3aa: CASGIPGGAKNIQYF
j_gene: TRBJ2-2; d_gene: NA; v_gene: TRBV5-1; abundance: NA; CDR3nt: TGCGCCAGCAGACAGGGTGCCGGGGAGCTGTTTTTT; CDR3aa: CASRQGAGELFF
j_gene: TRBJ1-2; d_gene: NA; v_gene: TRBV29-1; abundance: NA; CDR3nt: TGCAGCGTTGAAGAGATGGGCACGACTAACTATGGCTACACCTTC; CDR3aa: CSVEEMGTTNYGYTF
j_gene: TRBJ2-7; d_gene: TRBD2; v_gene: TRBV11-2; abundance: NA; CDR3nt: TGTGCCAGCAGCGCACCGGGACTAGCGGGAGTCTACGAGCAGTACTTC; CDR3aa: CASSAPGLAGVYEQYF
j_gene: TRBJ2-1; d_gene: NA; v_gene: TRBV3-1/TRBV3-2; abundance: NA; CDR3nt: TGTGCCAGCAGCCAAGATAGTGAGCAGTTCTTC; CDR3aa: CASSQDSEQFF
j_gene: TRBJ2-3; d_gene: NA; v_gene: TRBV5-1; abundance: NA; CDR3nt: TGCGCCAGCAGTACAGGATCTAGCACAGATACGCAGTATTTT; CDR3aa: CASSTGSSTDTQYF
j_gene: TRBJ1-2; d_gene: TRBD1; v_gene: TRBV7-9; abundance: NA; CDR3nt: TGTGCCAGCAGCTTTAAAGGGGGCTTCTATGGCTACACCTTC; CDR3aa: CASSFKGGFYGYTF
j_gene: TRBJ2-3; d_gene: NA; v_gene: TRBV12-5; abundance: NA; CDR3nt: TGTGCTAGTGGTTTCTGGCCGGGCTCGGGCACAGATACGCAGTATTTT; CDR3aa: CASGFWPGSGTDTQYF
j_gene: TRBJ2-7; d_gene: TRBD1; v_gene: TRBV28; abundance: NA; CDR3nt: TGTGCCAGCAGTTTACCCACAGGGGACTACGAGCAGTACTTC; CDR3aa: CASSLPTGDYEQYF
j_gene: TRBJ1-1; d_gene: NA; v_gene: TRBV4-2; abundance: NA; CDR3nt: TGTGCCAGCAGCCAAGGGATTAAGGACACTGAAGCTTTCTTT; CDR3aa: CASSQGIKDTEAFF
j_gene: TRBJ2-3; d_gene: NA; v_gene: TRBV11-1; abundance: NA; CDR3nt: TGTGCCAGCAGCTCCGATAGCACAGATACGCAGTATTTT; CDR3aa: CASSSDSTDTQYF
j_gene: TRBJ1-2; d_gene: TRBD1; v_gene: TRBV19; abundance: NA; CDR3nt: TGTGCCAGTAGTAGGGGACAGGGGATACTTAACTATGGCTACACCTTC; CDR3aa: CASSRGQGILNYGYTF
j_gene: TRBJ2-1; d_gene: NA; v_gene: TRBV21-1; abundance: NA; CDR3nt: TGTGCCAGCAGCAAAGCAACGGGAGTGGCCGGCGTTCCCTACAATGAGCAGTTCTTC; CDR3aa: CASSKATGVAGVPYNEQFF
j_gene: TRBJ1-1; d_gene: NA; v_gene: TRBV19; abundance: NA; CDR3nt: TGTGCCAGTAGTATTCTCGGACGGATTATGAACACTGAAGCTTTCTTT; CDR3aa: CASSILGRIMNTEAFF
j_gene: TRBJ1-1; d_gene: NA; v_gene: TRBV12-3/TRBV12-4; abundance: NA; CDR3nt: TGTGCCAGCAGTTTTGGTGGGGTTGAAGCTTTCTTT; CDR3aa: CASSFGGVEAFF
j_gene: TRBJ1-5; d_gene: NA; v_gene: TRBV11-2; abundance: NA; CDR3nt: TGTGCCAGCAGCTTAGGTGCCAGTTCCTATCAGCCCCAGCATTTT; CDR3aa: CASSLGASSYQPQHF
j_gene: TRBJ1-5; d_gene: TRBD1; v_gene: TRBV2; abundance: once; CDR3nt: TGTGCCAGCAGTGAGGTCGGGACAGGATGCAATCAGCCCCAGCATTTT; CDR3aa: CASSEVGTGCNQPQHF
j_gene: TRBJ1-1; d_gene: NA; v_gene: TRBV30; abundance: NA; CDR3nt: TGTGCCTGGAGTGTGCAGGAGAACACTGAAGCTTTCTTT; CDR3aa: CAWSVQENTEAFF
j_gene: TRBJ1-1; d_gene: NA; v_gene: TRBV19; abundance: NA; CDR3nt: TGTGCCAGTAGTAGTGGGTTTTTTTCCACTGAAGCTTTCTTT; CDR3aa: CASSSGFFSTEAFF
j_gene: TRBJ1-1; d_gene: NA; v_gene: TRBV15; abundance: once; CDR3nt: TGTGCCACCAGCACCACCGGGAACACTGAAGCTTTCTTT; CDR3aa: CATSTTGNTEAFF
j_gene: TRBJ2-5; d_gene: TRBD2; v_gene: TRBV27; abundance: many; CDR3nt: TGTGCCAGCAGTTTAGGACTAGCGGGGTGGGAGACCCAGTACTTC; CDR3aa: CASSLGLAGWETQYF
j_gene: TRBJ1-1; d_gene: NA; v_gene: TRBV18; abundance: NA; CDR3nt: TGTGCCAGCTCACCTGGATCAAATAGGGTCAACACTGAAGCTTTCTTT; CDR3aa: CASSPGSNRVNTEAFF
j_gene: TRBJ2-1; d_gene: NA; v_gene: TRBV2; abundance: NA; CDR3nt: TGTGCCAGCAGTTCAGAGACTGGGAGCTTAAACAATGAGCAGTTCTTC; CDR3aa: CASSSETGSLNNEQFF
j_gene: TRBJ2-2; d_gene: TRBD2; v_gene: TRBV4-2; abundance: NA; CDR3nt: TGTGCCAGCAGCCAATTAGCGGGAGCGAACACCGGGGAGCTGTTTTTT; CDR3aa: CASSQLAGANTGELFF
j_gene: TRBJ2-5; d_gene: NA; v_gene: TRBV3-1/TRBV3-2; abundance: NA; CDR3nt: TGTGCCAGCAGCCAAGGTCAGGGGCCCCAAGAGACCCAGTACTTC; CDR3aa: CASSQGQGPQETQYF
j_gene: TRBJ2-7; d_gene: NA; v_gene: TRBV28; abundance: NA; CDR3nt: TGTGCCAGCAGTTTACCGACTTTCCAATACGAGCAGTACTTC; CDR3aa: CASSLPTFQYEQYF
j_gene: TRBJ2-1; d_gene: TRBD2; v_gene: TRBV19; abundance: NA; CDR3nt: TGTGCCAGTAGTGGGGGACTAGCGGGGGTTTTAGAGCAGTTCTTC; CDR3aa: CASSGGLAGVLEQFF
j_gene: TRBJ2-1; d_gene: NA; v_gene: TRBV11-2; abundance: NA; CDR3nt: TGTGCCAGCAGCTTAACCTACAATGAGCAGTTCTTC; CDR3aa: CASSLTYNEQFF
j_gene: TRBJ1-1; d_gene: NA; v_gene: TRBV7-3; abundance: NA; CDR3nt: TGTGCCAGCAGCTTAGGGCACCTCACTGAAGCTTTCTTT; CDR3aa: CASSLGHLTEAFF
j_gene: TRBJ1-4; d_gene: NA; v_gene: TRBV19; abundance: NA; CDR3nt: TGTGCCAGTAGTATGATGACCCTAGGAGAAAAACTGTTTTTT; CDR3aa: CASSMMTLGEKLFF
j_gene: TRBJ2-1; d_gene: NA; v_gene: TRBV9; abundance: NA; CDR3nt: TGTGCCAGCAGTTCAAACTACAATGAGCAGTTCTTC; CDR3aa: CASSSNYNEQFF
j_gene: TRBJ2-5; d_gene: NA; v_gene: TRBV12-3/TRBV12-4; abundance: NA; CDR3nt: TGTGCCAGCAGTTTAGATGTGAGCCAGACCCAGTACTTC; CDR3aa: CASSLDVSQTQYF
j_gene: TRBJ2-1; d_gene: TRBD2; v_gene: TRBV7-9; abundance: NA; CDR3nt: TGTGCCAGCAGCTTACTAGCGGGAGGGAGCAATGAGCAGTTCTTC; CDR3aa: CASSLLAGGSNEQFF
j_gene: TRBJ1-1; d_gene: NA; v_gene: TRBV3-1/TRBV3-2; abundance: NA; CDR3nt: TGTGCCAGCACCGCCTCGGGGCGGAACACTGAAGCTTTCTTT; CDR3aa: CASTASGRNTEAFF
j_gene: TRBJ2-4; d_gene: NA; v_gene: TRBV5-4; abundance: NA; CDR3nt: TGTGCCAGCAGAGTCTATGGGGCTGACATTCAGTACTTC; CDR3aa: CASRVYGADIQYF
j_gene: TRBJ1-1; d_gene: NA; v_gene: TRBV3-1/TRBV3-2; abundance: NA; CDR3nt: TGTGCCAGCAGCCACCTTGGGGGCACTGAAGCTTTCTTT; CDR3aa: CASSHLGGTEAFF
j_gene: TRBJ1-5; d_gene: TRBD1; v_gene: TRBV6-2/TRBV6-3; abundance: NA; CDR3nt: TGTGCCAGCAGCCTAACAGGGGGGAGACAGCCCCAGCATTTT; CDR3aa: CASSLTGGRQPQHF